The source of this T cell receptor (beta chain) is a study of CD8 T cells in ankylosing spondylitis. Study-wide results and caveats: Among TCR beta sequences, a motif of several highly homologous variants appeared characteristic of ankylosing spondylitis blood.

V was shortened by 1 base and J by 8 bases, with 11 bases between the two germline ends. This CDR3 is 13 amino acids long. TCRdb passed the 5' RACE reads through MiXCR, listing each CDR3 protein once. The table has under 850,000 distinct CDR3 sequences, around 17% seen once. This clonotype was observed many times. Its antigen is not identified. Sequenced: blood, either unsorted or a sorted T cell fraction (not recorded which). The chain is built from TRBV12-3 or TRBV12-4 and TRBJ1-2; no clear D gene. The TCR was taken from a male donor with ankylosing spondylitis. CDR3 sequence (DNA): TGTGCCAGCAGTTTAGTTAGGGAAGCGGGCTACACCTTC. It encodes CASSLVREAGYTF.